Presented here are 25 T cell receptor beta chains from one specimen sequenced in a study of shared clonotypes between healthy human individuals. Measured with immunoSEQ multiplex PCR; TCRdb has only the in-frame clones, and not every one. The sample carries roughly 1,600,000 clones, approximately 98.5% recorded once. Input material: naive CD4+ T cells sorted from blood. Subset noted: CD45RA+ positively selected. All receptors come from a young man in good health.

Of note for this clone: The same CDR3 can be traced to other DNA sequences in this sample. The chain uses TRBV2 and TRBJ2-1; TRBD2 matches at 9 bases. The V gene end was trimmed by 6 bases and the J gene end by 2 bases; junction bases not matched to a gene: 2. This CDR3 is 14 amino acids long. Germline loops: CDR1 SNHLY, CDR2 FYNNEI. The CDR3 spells CASRLAGTYNEQFF. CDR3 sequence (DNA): TGTGCCAGCAGGCTAGCGGGAACCTACAATGAGCAGTTCTTC.

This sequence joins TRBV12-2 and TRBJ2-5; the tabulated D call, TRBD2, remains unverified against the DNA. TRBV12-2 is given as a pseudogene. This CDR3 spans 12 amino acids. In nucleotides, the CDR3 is TGTGCAAGTCATCGGGATCAAGAGACCCAGTACTTC. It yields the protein CASHRDQETQYF.

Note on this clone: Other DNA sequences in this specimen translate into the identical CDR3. The CDR3 protein is CASSWGRGNEQFF. The CDR3 region has the DNA TGTGCCAGCAGTTGGGGTAGGGGGAATGAGCAGTTCTTC. The chain couples TRBV28 to TRBJ2-1; D perhaps matches TRBD1 (6 bases). The CDR3 covers 13 residues. Germline CDR1 is MDHEN and CDR2 is SYDVKM. V gave up 4 bases and J gave up 7 bases, with 11 bases separating them. Full variable domain (remainder filled in from reference TRBV28 and TRBJ2-1): DVKVTQSSRYLVKRTGEKVFLECVQDMDHENMFWYRQDPGLGLRLIYFSYDVKMKEKGDIPEGYSVSREKKERFSLILESASTNQTSMYLCASSWGRGNEQFFGPGTRLTVL.

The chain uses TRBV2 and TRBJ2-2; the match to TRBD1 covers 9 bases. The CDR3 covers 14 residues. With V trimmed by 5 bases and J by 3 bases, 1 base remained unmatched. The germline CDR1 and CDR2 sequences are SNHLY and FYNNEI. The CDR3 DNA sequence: TGTGCCAGCAGTCGGACAGGGGACACCGGGGAGCTGTTTTTT. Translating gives CASSRTGDTGELFF.

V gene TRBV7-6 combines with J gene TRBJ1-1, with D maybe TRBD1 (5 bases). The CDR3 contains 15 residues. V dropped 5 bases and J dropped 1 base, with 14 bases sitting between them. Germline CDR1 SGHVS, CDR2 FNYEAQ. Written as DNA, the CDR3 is TGTGCCAGCAGCGTATGGGGCCGGCCGAACACTGAAGCTTTCTTT. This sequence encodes CASSVWGRPNTEAFF.

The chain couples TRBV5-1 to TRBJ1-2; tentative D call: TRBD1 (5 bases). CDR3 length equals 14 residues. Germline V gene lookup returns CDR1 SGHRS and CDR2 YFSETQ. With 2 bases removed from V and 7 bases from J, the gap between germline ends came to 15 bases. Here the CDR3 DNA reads TGCGCCAGCAGCTTTCAGGGCGAACTGGGTGGCTACACCTTC. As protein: CASSFQGELGGYTF. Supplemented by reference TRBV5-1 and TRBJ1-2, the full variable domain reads KAGVTQTPRYLIKTRGQQVTLSCSPISGHRSVSWYQQTPGQGLQFLFEYFSETQRNKGNFPGRFSGRQFSNSRSEMNVSTLELGDSALYLCASSFQGELGGYTFGSGTRLTVV.

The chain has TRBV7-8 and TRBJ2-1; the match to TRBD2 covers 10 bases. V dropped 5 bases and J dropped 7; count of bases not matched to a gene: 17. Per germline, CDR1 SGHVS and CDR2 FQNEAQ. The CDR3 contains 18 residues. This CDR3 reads CASSKWTSGHLGRNEQFF. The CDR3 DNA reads TGTGCCAGCAGCAAATGGACTAGCGGACACCTAGGTCGGAATGAGCAGTTCTTC.

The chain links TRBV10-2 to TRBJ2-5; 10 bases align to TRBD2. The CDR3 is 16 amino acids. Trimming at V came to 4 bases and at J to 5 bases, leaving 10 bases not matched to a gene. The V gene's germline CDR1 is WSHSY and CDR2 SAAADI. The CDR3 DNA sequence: TGCGCCAGCAGTGGAGCGGGAGGGCCGATTTGGGAGACCCAGTACTTC. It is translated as CASSGAGGPIWETQYF.

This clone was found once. CDR3 in DNA: TGTGCCAGCAGCGTAGCCTCTGGGAGGGCTTACACAGATACGCAGTATTTT. This codes for CASSVASGRAYTDTQYF. The chain employs TRBV9 and TRBJ2-3; 7 bases are a match to TRBD2. Per the germline V gene, CDR1 is SGDLS and CDR2 is YYNGEE. V shed 0 bases, J shed 2 bases, and the junction held 9 bases outside the gene matches. The CDR3 contains 17 residues.

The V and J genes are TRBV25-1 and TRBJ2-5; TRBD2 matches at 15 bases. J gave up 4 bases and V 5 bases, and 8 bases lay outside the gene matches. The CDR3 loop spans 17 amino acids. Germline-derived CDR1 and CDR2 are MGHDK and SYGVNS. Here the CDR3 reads CASSTRTSGRALETQYF. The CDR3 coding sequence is TGTGCCAGCAGTACCCGGACTAGCGGGAGGGCCCTAGAGACCCAGTACTTC.

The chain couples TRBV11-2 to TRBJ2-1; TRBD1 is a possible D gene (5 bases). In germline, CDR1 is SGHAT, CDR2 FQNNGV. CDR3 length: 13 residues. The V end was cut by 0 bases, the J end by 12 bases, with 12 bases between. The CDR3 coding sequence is TGTGCCAGCAGCTTAGATTATGTGCAGGGGCAGTTCTTC. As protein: CASSLDYVQGQFF.

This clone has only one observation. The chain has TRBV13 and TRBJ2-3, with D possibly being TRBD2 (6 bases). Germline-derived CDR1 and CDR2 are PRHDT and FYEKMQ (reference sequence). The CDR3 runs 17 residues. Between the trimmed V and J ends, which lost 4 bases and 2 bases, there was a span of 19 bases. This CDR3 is CASSYGSLAPFTDTQYF. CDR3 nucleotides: TGTGCCAGCAGCTACGGGAGTCTAGCGCCCTTCACAGATACGCAGTATTTT.

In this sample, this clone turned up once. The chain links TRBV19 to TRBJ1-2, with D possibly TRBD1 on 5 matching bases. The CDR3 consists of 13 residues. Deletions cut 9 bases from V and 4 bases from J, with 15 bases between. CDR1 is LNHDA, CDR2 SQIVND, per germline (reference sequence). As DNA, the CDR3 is TGTGCCAGCAAGACCGGACAAGCCTATGGCTACACCTTC. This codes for CASKTGQAYGYTF.

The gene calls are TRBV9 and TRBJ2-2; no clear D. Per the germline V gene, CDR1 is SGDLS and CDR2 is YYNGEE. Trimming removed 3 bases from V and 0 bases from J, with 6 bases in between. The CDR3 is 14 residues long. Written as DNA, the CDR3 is TGTGCCAGCAGCGAACGAACGAACACCGGGGAGCTGTTTTTT. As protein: CASSERTNTGELFF.

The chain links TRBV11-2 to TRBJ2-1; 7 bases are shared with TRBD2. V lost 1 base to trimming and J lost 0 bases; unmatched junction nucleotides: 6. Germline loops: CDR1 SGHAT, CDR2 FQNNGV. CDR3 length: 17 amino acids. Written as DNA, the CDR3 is TGTGCCAGCAGCTTAGTAGTTGGGGACTACTCCTACAATGAGCAGTTCTTC. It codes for CASSLVVGDYSYNEQFF.

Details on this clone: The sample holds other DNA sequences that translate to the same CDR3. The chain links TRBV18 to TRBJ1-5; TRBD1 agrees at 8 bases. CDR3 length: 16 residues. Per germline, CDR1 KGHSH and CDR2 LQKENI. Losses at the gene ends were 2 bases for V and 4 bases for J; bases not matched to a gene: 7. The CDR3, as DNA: TGTGCCAGCTCACCAGGGCAGGGGGCCATTAATCAGCCCCAGCATTTT. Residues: CASSPGQGAINQPQHF.

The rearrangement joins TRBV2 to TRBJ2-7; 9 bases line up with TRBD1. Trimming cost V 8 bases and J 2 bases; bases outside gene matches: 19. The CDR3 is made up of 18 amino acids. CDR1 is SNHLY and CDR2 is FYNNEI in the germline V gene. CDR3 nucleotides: TGTGCCAGCGTGGAGCGTTGGGCCGGACAGGGGCGAACCTACGAGCAGTACTTC. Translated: CASVERWAGQGRTYEQYF. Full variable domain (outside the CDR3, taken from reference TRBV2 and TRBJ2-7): EPEVTQTPSHQVTQMGQEVILRCVPISNHLYFYWYRQILGQKVEFLVSFYNNEISEKSEIFDDQFSVERPDGSNFTLKIRSTKLEDSAMYFCASVERWAGQGRTYEQYFGPGTRLTVT.

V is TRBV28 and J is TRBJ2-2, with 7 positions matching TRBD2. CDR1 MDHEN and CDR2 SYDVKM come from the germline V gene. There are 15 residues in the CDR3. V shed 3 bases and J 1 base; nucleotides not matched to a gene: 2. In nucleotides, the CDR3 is TGTGCCAGCAGTTTGGCTAGCGGGAACACCGGGGAGCTGTTTTTT. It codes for CASSLASGNTGELFF.

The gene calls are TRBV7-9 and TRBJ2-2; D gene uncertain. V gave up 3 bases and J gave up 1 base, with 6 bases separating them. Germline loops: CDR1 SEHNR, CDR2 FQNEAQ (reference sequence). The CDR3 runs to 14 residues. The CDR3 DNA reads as TGTGCCAGCAGCTTCGTGAAGAACACCGGGGAGCTGTTTTTT. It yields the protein CASSFVKNTGELFF.

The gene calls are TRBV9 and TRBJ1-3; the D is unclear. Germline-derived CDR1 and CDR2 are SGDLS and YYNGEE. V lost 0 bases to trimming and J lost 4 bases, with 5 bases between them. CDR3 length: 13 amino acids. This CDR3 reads CASSVATGNTIYF. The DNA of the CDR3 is TGTGCCAGCAGCGTAGCTACGGGAAACACCATATATTTT. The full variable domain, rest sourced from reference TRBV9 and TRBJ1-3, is DSGVTQTPKHLITATGQRVTLRCSPRSGDLSVYWYQQSLDQGLQFLIQYYNGEERAKGNILERFSAQQFPDLHSELNLSSLELGDSALYFCASSVATGNTIYFGEGSWLTVV.

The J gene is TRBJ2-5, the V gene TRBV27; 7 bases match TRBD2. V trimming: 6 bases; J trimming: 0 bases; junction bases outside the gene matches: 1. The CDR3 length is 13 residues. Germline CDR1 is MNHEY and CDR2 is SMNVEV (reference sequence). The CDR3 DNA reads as TGTGCCAGCAGGGGGACTAACCAAGAGACCCAGTACTTC. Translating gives CASRGTNQETQYF.

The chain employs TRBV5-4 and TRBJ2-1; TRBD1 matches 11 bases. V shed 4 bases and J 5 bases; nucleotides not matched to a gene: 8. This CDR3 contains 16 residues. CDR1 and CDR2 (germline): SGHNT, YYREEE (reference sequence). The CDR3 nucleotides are TGTGCCAGCAGCGAGGGACAGGGGGTCAGTAACAATGAGCAGTTCTTC. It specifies CASSEGQGVSNNEQFF.

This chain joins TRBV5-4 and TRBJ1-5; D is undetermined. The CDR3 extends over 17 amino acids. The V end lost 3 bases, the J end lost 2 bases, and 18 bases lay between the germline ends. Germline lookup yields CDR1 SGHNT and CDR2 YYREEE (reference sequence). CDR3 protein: CASSSGPGSNRNQPQHF. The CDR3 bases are TGTGCCAGCAGCTCAGGACCCGGAAGTAATCGCAATCAGCCCCAGCATTTT.

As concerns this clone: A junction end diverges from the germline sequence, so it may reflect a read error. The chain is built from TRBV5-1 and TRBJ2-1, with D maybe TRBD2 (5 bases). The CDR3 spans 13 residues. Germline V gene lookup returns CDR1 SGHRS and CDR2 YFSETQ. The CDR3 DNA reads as TGCGCCAGCAGGTTGGGGAGTGGCAATGAGCAGTTCTTC. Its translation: CASRLGSGNEQFF.

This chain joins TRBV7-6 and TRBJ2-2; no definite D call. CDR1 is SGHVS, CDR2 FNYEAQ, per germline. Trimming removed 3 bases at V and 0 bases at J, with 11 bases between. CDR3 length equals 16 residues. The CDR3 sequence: CASSFHIPANTGELFF. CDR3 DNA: TGTGCCAGCAGCTTTCACATTCCCGCGAACACCGGGGAGCTGTTTTTT.